One sample yielded the 27 T cell receptor beta chains listed below, sequenced in a study of T cell responses to AZD1222 COVID-19 vaccine. Sequenced by immunoSEQ multiplex PCR; TCRdb stores in-frame clones only, minus some. The sample records 75,000 to 85,000 clones, roughly 87% being singletons. The specimen comprised peripheral blood, sampled 28 days after the second AZD1222 dose. All receptors derive from an adult who received the AZD1222 COVID-19 vaccine.

This chain uses TRBV9 with TRBJ2-1; no clear D gene. V lost 0 bases to trimming and J lost 10 bases, with 11 bases between them. The CDR3 contains 13 residues. Germline V gene sequence: CDR1 SGDLS, CDR2 YYNGEE. The CDR3 region has the DNA TGTGCCAGCAGCGTAGGTACTATGGGCGAGCAGTTCTTC. Translating it yields CASSVGTMGEQFF.

This clone appeared once. The gene calls are TRBV2 and TRBJ1-5; the D gene is possibly TRBD1 (5 bases). Germline assignment: CDR1 SNHLY and CDR2 FYNNEI. The V and J ends lost 6 bases and 7 bases respectively, with 19 bases between them. The CDR3 covers 15 residues. The CDR3 sequence is CASSPYWGDGQPQHF. The CDR3 bases are TGTGCCAGCAGCCCCTATTGGGGGGATGGCCAGCCCCAGCATTTT.

The V gene is TRBV24-1, the J gene TRBJ2-1; perhaps TRBD1 as D (6 bases). CDR1 and CDR2 from the germline V gene are KGHDR and SFDVKD. This CDR3 has 17 residues. V lost 4 bases to trimming and J lost 7 bases, with 22 bases between them. CDR3 nucleotides: TGTGCCACCAGTGACCTATCTCCAGGGGACGGTTGGAATGAGCAGTTCTTC. Translated: CATSDLSPGDGWNEQFF.

V gene TRBV24-1 combines with J gene TRBJ2-2; perhaps TRBD1 as D (6 bases). V lost 9 bases, J lost 5 bases, and 12 bases lay in between. The germline gives CDR1 KGHDR, CDR2 SFDVKD. The length of the CDR3 is 13 residues. The chain's CDR3 is CATGGRATGELFF. In DNA, the CDR3 is TGTGCCACCGGGGGCCGGGCTACCGGGGAGCTGTTTTTT.

This sequence joins TRBV7-2 and TRBJ2-1; TRBD2 agrees at 12 bases. Germline V CDR1 and CDR2: SGHTA, FQGNSA. The CDR3 is made up of 14 amino acids. The V segment lost 5 bases and the J segment 8 bases; nucleotides outside the gene matches: 4. CDR3 residues: CASSRGLAGDEQFF. In nucleotides, the CDR3 is TGTGCCAGCAGCCGGGGACTAGCGGGCGATGAGCAGTTCTTC. The whole variable domain, remainder taken from reference TRBV7-2 and TRBJ2-1, is GAGVSQSPSNKVTEKGKDVELRCDPISGHTALYWYRQSLGQGLEFLIYFQGNSAPDKSGLPSDRFSAERTGGSVSTLTIQRTQQEDSAVYLCASSRGLAGDEQFFGPGTRLTVL.

This clone is a singleton in its sample. The chain has TRBV5-1 and TRBJ1-2, with D perhaps TRBD1 (6 bases). Germline V CDR1 and CDR2: SGHRS, YFSETQ. Trimming removed 1 base at V and 2 bases at J, with 15 bases between. The length of the CDR3 is 16 residues. CDR3: CASSLSGQPLNYGYTF. The CDR3 nucleotides are TGCGCCAGCAGCTTGTCCGGACAGCCCCTGAACTATGGCTACACCTTC.

This clone was seen more than once but under ten times. The rearrangement uses TRBV7-2 and TRBJ2-1, with a weak D call TRBD2 (7 bases). The CDR3 sequence is 13 residues long. In germline, CDR1 is SGHTA, CDR2 FQGNSA. V lost 3 bases and J lost 8, with 11 bases in between. The CDR3 DNA follows: TGTGCCAGCAGCTTTTGGGGGGGCCATGAGCAGTTCTTC. Protein product: CASSFWGGHEQFF. Variable domain in full (rest from reference TRBV7-2 and TRBJ2-1): GAGVSQSPSNKVTEKGKDVELRCDPISGHTALYWYRQSLGQGLEFLIYFQGNSAPDKSGLPSDRFSAERTGGSVSTLTIQRTQQEDSAVYLCASSFWGGHEQFFGPGTRLTVL.

CDR3: CASSELQTQYF. CDR3 sequence (DNA): TGTGCCAGCAGTGAGCTCCAAACCCAGTACTTC. This chain links TRBV6-1 with TRBJ2-7; no clear D. CDR3 length: 11 amino acids. CDR1 and CDR2 from the germline V gene are MNHNS and SASEGT. V shed 3 bases and J shed 10 bases, with 10 bases lying between them.

V and J are TRBV12-3 or TRBV12-4 and TRBJ1-4; D gene uncertain. CDR3 length equals 13 residues. Trimming shortened V by 4 bases and J by 3 bases, and 6 bases separated the two germline ends. The CDR3 DNA reads TGTGCCAGCAGTTCCGGCCCTAATGAAAAACTGTTTTTT. Amino acids: CASSSGPNEKLFF.

The chain links TRBV29-1 to TRBJ1-2; D not resolved. Germline V lookup: CDR1 SQVTM, CDR2 ANQGSEA. This CDR3 contains 14 residues. V lost 1 base and J lost 5, with 14 bases in between. CDR3 DNA: TGCAGCGTTGAAGTTAGGCCAGGTTGGTATGGCTACACCTTC. Translated, it gives CSVEVRPGWYGYTF.

The chain combines TRBV4-3 with TRBJ2-1; TRBD1 or TRBD2 may be the D gene (5 bases each). This CDR3 is built from 14 residues. Per the germline V gene, CDR1 is LGHNA and CDR2 is YSLEER. V lost 1 base and J lost 8, with 12 bases in between. CDR3 region: CASSQVGVLDEQFF. CDR3 nucleotides: TGCGCCAGCAGCCAAGTGGGGGTGCTCGATGAGCAGTTCTTC.

This clone has only one observation. J is TRBJ1-6 and V is TRBV7-2; D might be TRBD1 (6 bases). This CDR3 has 17 residues. V lost 1 base and J lost 8, with 18 bases in between. Per germline, CDR1 SGHTA and CDR2 FQGNSA. The CDR3 coding sequence is TGTGCCAGCAGCTTAGTAGGGGGTTTCAGGGCCGATTCACCCCTCCACTTT. Amino acid sequence: CASSLVGGFRADSPLHF.

The chain uses TRBV10-3 and TRBJ2-7, with D hard to call. Germline CDR1 is ENHRY and CDR2 is SYGVKD. Between the trimmed V and J ends, which lost 1 base and 6 bases, there was a span of 4 bases. The CDR3 loop spans 11 amino acids. CDR3 in DNA: TGTGCCATCAGTGAGTTAAGCGAGCAGTACTTC. Its protein is CAISELSEQYF.

The chain couples TRBV7-2 to TRBJ1-1; D may be TRBD1 (6 bases). In germline, CDR1 is SGHTA, CDR2 FQGNSA. This CDR3 comprises 15 residues. Trimming took 1 base from V and 5 from J, leaving 14 bases between them. The CDR3 bases are TGTGCCAGCAGCTTAGTTCCTGGGGGGCCTACTGAAGCTTTCTTT. It specifies CASSLVPGGPTEAFF.

The rearrangement links TRBV7-8 to TRBJ1-5; 8 positions match TRBD1. V lost 4 bases to trimming and J lost 4 bases; unmatched junction nucleotides: 3. The germline V gene encodes CDR1 SGHVS and CDR2 FQNEAQ. The CDR3 consists of 14 residues. CDR3 sequence reads: CASSSDRGNQPQHF. CDR3 in DNA: TGTGCCAGCAGCTCTGACAGGGGAAATCAGCCCCAGCATTTT.

This chain uses TRBV7-8 with TRBJ2-5; 8 positions agree with TRBD1. V shed 5 bases, J shed 4 bases, and the junction held 6 bases outside the gene matches. The germline V gene encodes CDR1 SGHVS and CDR2 FQNEAQ. CDR3 length: 14 residues. The CDR3: CASSIGQGLETQYF. In nucleotides, the CDR3 is TGTGCCAGCAGCATCGGACAGGGATTAGAGACCCAGTACTTC.

This sequence joins TRBV5-1 and TRBJ2-4, with 8 positions matching TRBD1. This CDR3 spans 13 amino acids. Trimming at V came to 3 bases and at J to 11 bases, leaving 7 bases not matched to a gene. From germline, CDR1 is SGHRS and CDR2 YFSETQ. The CDR3 loop reads CASSYETGVLQYF. CDR3 DNA sequence: TGCGCCAGCAGCTATGAGACAGGGGTTCTTCAGTACTTC.

The chain employs TRBV12-3 or TRBV12-4 and TRBJ1-1; D is undetermined. The CDR3 is 12 amino acids. Deletions cut 1 base from V and 7 bases from J, with 7 bases between. The CDR3 DNA reads as TGTGCCAGCAGTTTAGGAGTAAATGAAGCTTTCTTT. It specifies CASSLGVNEAFF.

This clone was recorded a few times. The chain carries TRBV11-3 and TRBJ2-2; the match to TRBD1 covers 8 bases. From germline, CDR1 is SGHNT and CDR2 YENEEA. The CDR3 sequence is 15 residues long. J was trimmed by 2 bases and V by 4 bases; bases with no gene match: 3. The CDR3 is CASSSDRGNTGELFF. CDR3 sequence (DNA): TGTGCCAGCAGCTCAGACAGGGGAAACACCGGGGAGCTGTTTTTT.

The V call is TRBV18, the J call TRBJ2-5; TRBD1 matches 12 bases. Germline values: CDR1 KGHSH, CDR2 LQKENI. The ends lost 2 bases at V and 4 bases at J; junction bases unmatched: 8. This CDR3 is built from 17 residues. Here the CDR3 DNA reads TGTGCCAGCTCACCATCCTCCGGGACAGGGGGCCGAGAGACCCAGTACTTC. As protein: CASSPSSGTGGRETQYF.

The chain couples TRBV27 to TRBJ1-5, with unresolved D. CDR1 MNHEY and CDR2 SMNVEV come from the germline V gene (reference sequence). Trimming took off 5 bases at V and 2 bases at J, with 4 bases between the two ends. This CDR3 region has 12 residues. In nucleotides, the CDR3 is TGTGCCAGCAGTACGCGCAATCAGCCCCAGCATTTT. Translation: CASSTRNQPQHF.

This chain connects TRBV7-9 to TRBJ1-4; TRBD1 aligns across 8 bases. CDR1 is SEHNR and CDR2 is FQNEAQ in the germline V gene (reference sequence). The length of the CDR3 is 18 residues. With V trimmed by 2 bases and J by 5 bases, 13 bases remained unmatched. DNA for the CDR3: TGTGCCAGCAGCTTAAGTTCGGACAGGGCAACGAGAAATGAAAAACTGTTTTTT. It translates to CASSLSSDRATRNEKLFF. Full variable domain (remainder filled in from reference TRBV7-9 and TRBJ1-4): DTGVSQNPRHKITKRGQNVTFRCDPISEHNRLYWYRQTLGQGPEFLTYFQNEAQLEKSRLLSDRFSAERPKGSFSTLEIQRTEQGDSAMYLCASSLSSDRATRNEKLFFGSGTQLSVL.

The J gene is TRBJ2-2, the V gene TRBV29-1, with TRBD2 identical over 12 bases. Germline V gene lookup returns CDR1 SQVTM and CDR2 ANQGSEA. After removal of 5 bases from V and 0 bases from J, the junction contained 4 bases not matched to a gene. The CDR3 is made up of 16 amino acids. In nucleotides, the CDR3 is TGCAGCGTTTCGGGACTAGCGGGCACGAACACCGGGGAGCTGTTTTTT. Translating it yields CSVSGLAGTNTGELFF.

This chain uses TRBV5-6 with TRBJ1-4, with a possible D match to TRBD1 (5 bases). With 3 bases removed from V and 7 bases from J, the gap between germline ends came to 13 bases. Germline V gives CDR1 SGHDT, CDR2 YYEEEE. The CDR3 totals 14 residues. The CDR3 nucleotides read TGTGCCAGCAGCTCCCCCGGGACGGGTGAAAAACTGTTTTTT. The encoded protein is CASSSPGTGEKLFF.

The chain couples TRBV6-5 to TRBJ1-1; maybe TRBD1 (6 bases). Trimming cost V 1 base and J 1 base, with 7 bases left between them. Germline loops: CDR1 MNHEY, CDR2 SVGAGI. The CDR3 loop spans 14 amino acids. The CDR3 loop is CASSYWTENTEAFF. As DNA, the CDR3 is TGTGCCAGCAGTTACTGGACAGAGAACACTGAAGCTTTCTTT.

The DNA for the CDR3 is TGCGCCAGCAGCCTTAGCGGGGGGGCCCTATCAGATACGCAGTATTTT. Amino acid sequence: CASSLSGGALSDTQYF. The J gene is TRBJ2-3, the V gene TRBV5-1, with TRBD2 matching over 11 bases. J was trimmed by 4 bases and V by 4 bases; bases with no gene match: 8. The CDR3 loop spans 16 amino acids. Germline CDR1 and CDR2: SGHRS and YFSETQ.

The CDR3 nucleotides read TGTGCCAGCAGTTACGGGGGAGGGGGAGGGGACACTGAAGCTTTCTTT. Translating it yields CASSYGGGGGDTEAFF. This chain uses TRBV6-5 with TRBJ1-1; the D gene is possibly TRBD1 (6 bases). Trimming took off 2 bases at V and 3 bases at J, with 16 bases between the two ends. Germline assignment: CDR1 MNHEY and CDR2 SVGAGI. The CDR3 sequence is 16 residues long.